Listed below are T cell receptor beta chains from one sample, sequenced in a study of blood T cell repertoires in COVID-19. The assay was immunoSEQ multiplex PCR, and TCRdb's table has in-frame clones only and misses some. The data show about 110,000 clones, under 75% seen once. Sequenced: peripheral blood. These receptors came from an older woman with acute or convalescent COVID-19. Each CDR3 is given with its conserved first and last residue. Each record gives: V gene, D gene, clone size, J gene, CDR3 DNA, CDR3 protein. D genes are given only for firm matches. A clone size is listed for some rows: how often the clone was seen (once, few, many), or a class if it is expanded.

>TRBV5-1|TRBD2|-|TRBJ2-5
TGCGCCAGCAGCGGTGGACTAGCGGGGGAGGCCCAGTACTTC
CASSGGLAGEAQYF
>TRBV5-6|-|-|TRBJ2-7
TGTGCCAGCAGCTTGGCCTCGGGCTACGAGCAGTACTTC
CASSLASGYEQYF
>TRBV27|TRBD2|-|TRBJ2-7
TGTGCCAGCAGGGATATTAGCGGGGGGCCGATCGAGCAGTACTTC
CASRDISGGPIEQYF
>TRBV6-5|-|few|TRBJ1-5
TGTGCCAGCCGCGTCAATCAGCCCCAGCATTTT
CASRVNQPQHF
>TRBV4-3|-|-|TRBJ1-6
TGCGCCAGCAGCCAAGAATCAGGAGGCAATTCACCCCTCCACTTT
CASSQESGGNSPLHF
>TRBV3-1/TRBV3-2|-|-|TRBJ2-7
TGTGCCAGCAGCCACCCGGGGAGCTCCTACGAGCAGTACTTC
CASSHPGSSYEQYF
>TRBV7-9|-|-|TRBJ1-5
TGTGCCAGCAGCTTATCAGGGGTGGATCAGCCCCAGCATTTT
CASSLSGVDQPQHF
>TRBV5-4|-|-|TRBJ2-1
TGTGCCAGCAGCCTGCACCCTCAACTATGGTACAATGAGCAGTTCTTC
CASSLHPQLWYNEQFF
>TRBV5-4|TRBD1|once|TRBJ1-2
TGTGCCAGCAGACCAGGACAGGAACCTTTAAATGGCTACACCTTC
CASRPGQEPLNGYTF
>TRBV3-1/TRBV3-2|-|-|TRBJ1-5
TGTGCCAGCAGCCCTGAACGGAGCAATCAGCCCCAGCATTTT
CASSPERSNQPQHF
>TRBV15|TRBD2|-|TRBJ2-5
TGTGCCACCAGCAGAGATCGACTAGCGGGGGGGTTTAAGACCCAGTACTTC
CATSRDRLAGGFKTQYF
>TRBV10-1|-|-|TRBJ1-1
TGCGCCAGCAGTGAGGGCAGGGGCACTGAAGCTTTCTTT
CASSEGRGTEAFF
>TRBV5-5|-|few|TRBJ1-1
TGTGCCAGCAGCTTGGGTCCCGAGGTTATGAACACTGAAGCTTTCTTT
CASSLGPEVMNTEAFF
>TRBV2|TRBD2|few|TRBJ2-7
TGTGCCAGCATAACGGGCGGGGGGTACCACGAGCAGTACTTC
CASITGGGYHEQYF
>TRBV7-9|TRBD1|-|TRBJ2-2
TGTGCCAGCAGCGCGAGACAGGGATACACCGGGGAGCTGTTTTTT
CASSARQGYTGELFF
>TRBV6-5|-|-|TRBJ1-1
TGTGCCAGCAGTTACACAGGATCCCCCCAGCTATTT
CASSYTGSPQLF
>TRBV6-5|-|-|TRBJ1-2
TGTGCCAGCAGTTATACGGCAGGGTCTTATGGCTATACCTTC
CASSYTAGSYGYTF
>TRBV18|-|-|TRBJ1-2
TGTGCCAGCTCACCACCGTCGGACTATGGCTACACCTTC
CASSPPSDYGYTF
>TRBV2|-|-|TRBJ2-1
TGTGCCAGCAGTGAAATACAGGGCCGATACAATGAGCAGTTCTTC
CASSEIQGRYNEQFF
>TRBV5-1|TRBD1|-|TRBJ1-1
TGCGCCAGCAGCGTGACAGGGGGGACTGAAGCTTTCTTT
CASSVTGGTEAFF
>TRBV12-3/TRBV12-4|-|-|TRBJ1-5
TGTGCCAGCTCCGGCGGGATCAATCAGCCCCAGCATTTT
CASSGGINQPQHF
>TRBV7-2|-|few|TRBJ2-7
TGTGCCAGCAGCTTCCTTGGACAGCAGCAGTACTTC
CASSFLGQQQYF
>TRBV12-5|TRBD1|-|TRBJ1-2
TGTGCTAGTGGTTTGCTTGGACAGGGATCTTACTATGGCTACACCTTC
CASGLLGQGSYYGYTF
>TRBV5-8|-|-|TRBJ1-4
TGTGCCAGCAGCTTGTTGGGACTTGGGGAAAAACTGTTTTTT
CASSLLGLGEKLFF
>TRBV6-5|-|-|TRBJ2-1
TGTGCCAGCAGTTGGGGGACCGGGGGCAATGAGCAGTTCTTC
CASSWGTGGNEQFF
>TRBV29-1|TRBD1|-|TRBJ1-1
TGCAGCGTTCTAGAAGGGGGACAGTTCGTCTCCACTGAAGCTTTCTTT
CSVLEGGQFVSTEAFF
>TRBV2|-|-|TRBJ2-7
TGTGCCACTAGGGACTCCACCTACGAGCAGTACTTC
CATRDSTYEQYF
>TRBV10-3|-|-|TRBJ1-4
TGTGCCATCAGGGACAGTTCGGATGAAAAACTGTTTTTT
CAIRDSSDEKLFF
>TRBV30|TRBD1|many|TRBJ1-5
TGTGCCTGGAGTGTACGGGGACAGGTTAGCAATCAGCCCCAGCATTTT
CAWSVRGQVSNQPQHF
>TRBV30|-|-|TRBJ1-5
TGTGCCTGGAGTGGACAGGAAGGGCAAGCCCAGCATTTT
CAWSGQEGQAQHF
>TRBV30|-|-|TRBJ1-1
TGTGCCTGGCAGGGGTTGAACACTGAAGCTTTCTTT
CAWQGLNTEAFF
>TRBV24-1|TRBD1|-|TRBJ2-1
TGTGCCACCGCCGGGACAGGGGCTGGGGAGCAGTTCTTC
CATAGTGAGEQFF
>TRBV5-1|TRBD1|-|TRBJ1-4
TGCGCCAGCAGCCAGGGGGACAGCACAACTAATGAAAAACTGTTTTTT
CASSQGDSTTNEKLFF
>TRBV6-5|-|few|TRBJ1-2
TGTGCCAGCAGCCCAGGGCGGAGTGGCGGCTACACCTTC
CASSPGRSGGYTF
>TRBV6-2/TRBV6-3|TRBD1|once|TRBJ2-7
TGTGCCAGCAGTTACGTTGCGGGACAGGGGGCTGAGCAGTACTTC
CASSYVAGQGAEQYF
>TRBV28|-|-|TRBJ2-3
TGTGCCAGCACCTCCCCCGAGGGCACAGATACGCAGTATTTT
CASTSPEGTDTQYF
>TRBV12-3/TRBV12-4|-|-|TRBJ2-1
TGTGCCAGCAGTTTAAGGGGGGGTGGCGAGCAGTTCTTC
CASSLRGGGEQFF
>TRBV7-2|-|-|TRBJ2-7
TGTGCCAGCAGCTTAACCGGTTACGAGCAGTACTTC
CASSLTGYEQYF
>TRBV10-2|TRBD1|few|TRBJ2-2
TGCGCCAGCAGCGGACAGGGGAACACCGGGGAGCTGTTTTTT
CASSGQGNTGELFF
>TRBV6-1|-|-|TRBJ2-3
TGTGCCAGCAGTGAAGTGGGGGCTAAAACAGATACGCAGTATTTT
CASSEVGAKTDTQYF
>TRBV28|TRBD1|-|TRBJ2-7
TGTGCCAGGGGGGAGAGGACAGGGCAAATCTACGAGCAGTACTTC
CARGERTGQIYEQYF
>TRBV11-2|-|-|TRBJ1-1
TGTGCCAGCAGCCGTCAGGGTCCTGAAGCTTTCTTT
CASSRQGPEAFF
>TRBV19|-|-|TRBJ2-1
TGTGCCAGTAGTAACTTCCCCGCGATGAGCTCCTACAATGAGCAGTTCTTC
CASSNFPAMSSYNEQFF